Described below is a single T cell receptor (beta chain) sequence and its context. TCRdb passed the RT-PCR reads through MiXCR, listing each CDR3 protein once. The data hold over 350,000 distinct CDR3 sequences, with approximately 16% observed a single time. This record belongs to a study of patients and donors after allogeneic stem cell transplantation. With 2 bases clipped from V and 8 bases from J, the junction kept 14 bases outside the gene matches. The CDR3 extends over 17 amino acids. CDR1 is MNHEY, CDR2 SVGAGI, per germline. The specimen was blood, either unsorted or a sorted T cell fraction (not recorded which). This clonotype was obtained from a human donor who was either an allogeneic HSCT recipient or a stem cell or donor lymphocyte infusion donor (not recorded which). It is not recorded whose cells these are; they may come from a transplant donor. V usage is TRBV6-5 and J usage is TRBJ2-1; 8 positions match TRBD2. CDR3 protein: CASSYVAGGRESHEQFF. The DNA of the CDR3 is TGTGCCAGCAGTTACGTGGCGGGGGGCCGGGAGAGTCATGAGCAGTTCTTC.